A selection of T cell receptor beta chains follows, all from one sample in a study of identical twins. TCRdb reanalysed the 5' RACE reads using MiXCR and keeps one entry per CDR3 protein. The data show around 490,000 distinct CDR3 sequences, roughly an eighth seen once. This sample was shared with a second study, whose subject was yellow fever vaccine responses in identical twins.

Specimen: CD4+ T cells sorted from blood. The source is a woman aged 18-35 years in good health. Both conserved end residues are trimmed from each CDR3. Fields, in order: V gene, clone size, CDR3 protein. The size entry is marked missing in some rows and otherwise reads once, few, many or a size class.

v_call: TRBV10-2
clone_size: few
cdr3_aa: ASSEGERSNEQF

v_call: TRBV20-1
clone_size: few
cdr3_aa: SVQASGAGELF

v_call: TRBV15
clone_size: few
cdr3_aa: ATSRDKHTQY

v_call: TRBV7-2
clone_size: few
cdr3_aa: ASSQGLAGGPIEQY

v_call: TRBV12-3/TRBV12-4
clone_size: many
cdr3_aa: ASSLGQNTEAF

v_call: TRBV7-3
clone_size: few
cdr3_aa: ASSFGPRSIAKNIQY

v_call: TRBV5-1
clone_size: many
cdr3_aa: ASSPGSRDSNQPQH

v_call: TRBV12-3/TRBV12-4
clone_size: NA
cdr3_aa: ASSAGSRNTEAF

v_call: TRBV13
clone_size: NA
cdr3_aa: ASSTRTRISYNEQF

v_call: TRBV5-1
clone_size: many
cdr3_aa: ASSLSVGEGYQETQY

v_call: TRBV12-3/TRBV12-4
clone_size: many
cdr3_aa: ASSERTGGGETQY

v_call: TRBV3-1
clone_size: few
cdr3_aa: ASSQAGQNEQF

v_call: TRBV15
clone_size: few
cdr3_aa: ATSRGGGVSTDTQY

v_call: TRBV7-2
clone_size: NA
cdr3_aa: ASSRKTGSETQY

v_call: TRBV19
clone_size: NA
cdr3_aa: ASSVNGRSSNEQY

v_call: TRBV5-1
clone_size: NA
cdr3_aa: ASSFSGGAGEQF

v_call: TRBV6-2/TRBV6-3
clone_size: NA
cdr3_aa: ASSYLPPGAWVVREQF

v_call: TRBV18
clone_size: NA
cdr3_aa: ASSPILAETDTQY

v_call: TRBV20-1
clone_size: NA
cdr3_aa: SARDPRQGRNEQF

v_call: TRBV12-3/TRBV12-4
clone_size: many
cdr3_aa: ASSLRGRGQGTEAF

v_call: TRBV20-1
clone_size: few
cdr3_aa: SARGTAHFTDTQY

v_call: TRBV6-1
clone_size: few
cdr3_aa: ASGGTLMKQY

v_call: TRBV6-2/TRBV6-3
clone_size: NA
cdr3_aa: ASSFYRDGLKYNEQF

v_call: TRBV12-3/TRBV12-4
clone_size: many
cdr3_aa: ASSSLTGNTEAF

v_call: TRBV15
clone_size: NA
cdr3_aa: ATGRTDTQY

v_call: TRBV20-1
clone_size: NA
cdr3_aa: SARGLAGVSEQY

v_call: TRBV7-3
clone_size: NA
cdr3_aa: ASSLTGTSVDTQY

v_call: TRBV7-9
clone_size: few
cdr3_aa: ASSAMRTATYEQY

v_call: TRBV10-3
clone_size: few
cdr3_aa: AISSQRGSTDTQY

v_call: TRBV10-3
clone_size: few
cdr3_aa: AISESGGPQTQY

v_call: TRBV15
clone_size: many
cdr3_aa: ATRPGRGSYNEQF

v_call: TRBV7-8
clone_size: few
cdr3_aa: ASSYRFGGGSSYNEQF

v_call: TRBV29-1
clone_size: few
cdr3_aa: SVPLAGGPDTQY

v_call: TRBV5-1
clone_size: few
cdr3_aa: ASSLGTSGGAHQETQY

v_call: TRBV5-1
clone_size: NA
cdr3_aa: ASSLDGTSKPNEQF

v_call: TRBV29-1
clone_size: few
cdr3_aa: SVEEGRGIGEKLF

v_call: TRBV4-2
clone_size: NA
cdr3_aa: ASSQYETSGISSGANVLT

v_call: TRBV6-5
clone_size: NA
cdr3_aa: ASSYSLAGGLQETQY

v_call: TRBV6-5
clone_size: few
cdr3_aa: ASSYSKGLSSSGELF

v_call: TRBV15
clone_size: NA
cdr3_aa: ATSRDLGSEQY

v_call: TRBV6-1
clone_size: NA
cdr3_aa: ASSEVAWGSETQY

v_call: TRBV20-1
clone_size: NA
cdr3_aa: SASDARGYEQY

v_call: TRBV30
clone_size: few
cdr3_aa: AWSVSSGNEQF

v_call: TRBV28
clone_size: few
cdr3_aa: ASSLSSAEQY

v_call: TRBV24-1
clone_size: few
cdr3_aa: ATSDPGRQETQY

v_call: TRBV5-8
clone_size: NA
cdr3_aa: ASSTGTALDTQY

v_call: TRBV7-2
clone_size: few
cdr3_aa: ASSSWTYNEQF

v_call: TRBV3-1
clone_size: many
cdr3_aa: ASSRSGASTDTQY

v_call: TRBV27
clone_size: NA
cdr3_aa: ASSSLDRVETQY

v_call: TRBV6-2/TRBV6-3
clone_size: NA
cdr3_aa: ASTLEGGLHEQY

v_call: TRBV27
clone_size: many
cdr3_aa: ASGPLGSNQPQH

v_call: TRBV14
clone_size: few
cdr3_aa: ASSQRLTLTGELF

v_call: TRBV9
clone_size: NA
cdr3_aa: ASSVAPRVMNTEAF

v_call: TRBV7-2
clone_size: NA
cdr3_aa: ASSLNLGGYT

v_call: TRBV6-2/TRBV6-3
clone_size: few
cdr3_aa: ASRQGWNTGELF

v_call: TRBV3-1
clone_size: NA
cdr3_aa: ASSQEDGAPESHYEQY

v_call: TRBV28
clone_size: few
cdr3_aa: ASSLGSGKVNEQF

v_call: TRBV19
clone_size: few
cdr3_aa: ASRLAGGPGRSRTGELF

v_call: TRBV29-1
clone_size: many
cdr3_aa: SVVRGGTEAF

v_call: TRBV20-1
clone_size: few
cdr3_aa: SATKLTALHYEQY